This T cell receptor beta chain was sequenced during a study of blood T cell repertoires in COVID-19. Background on the study: Samples taken during acute and convalescent COVID-19 were collected in the United States, Italy and Spain. PBMCs, B-cell-depleted T cells, or T cells provided the cDNA or gDNA that made up the material.

Per the original methods: Using reference gene primer amplification, nucleated cell counts were estimated. Clones were read by immunoSEQ multiplex PCR, and TCRdb kept only the in-frame ones, dropping some. V, J and clone size are taken as reported in that table, and D and trimming were inferred from the DNA itself. The top ten clones hold about 5.5% of a sample with under 150,000 clones, around 85% of them seen once. Patients of the Seattle cohort, enrolled during active infection, were followed longitudinally. Germline V gene data show CDR1 as SQVTM and CDR2 as ANQGSEA. The CDR3 extends over 16 amino acids. With V trimmed by 0 bases and J by 2 bases, 9 bases remained unmatched.

The chain employs TRBV29-1 and TRBJ2-7; 8 positions match TRBD1. This receptor was identified in a woman aged 60-75 years with COVID-19, enrolled during active disease. Sequenced input: peripheral blood. CDR3 protein: CSVEEPRDRNPYEQYF. The DNA for the CDR3 is TGCAGCGTTGAAGAGCCCCGGGACAGGAATCCCTACGAGCAGTACTTC.